These 2 T cell receptor beta chains were all obtained from the same sample, sequenced in a study of blood T cell repertoires in COVID-19. Produced via immunoSEQ multiplex PCR; TCRdb's table is partial and in-frame only. The table lists under 300,000 clones, about 87% of them singletons. Sequencing input: PBMCs or T cells enriched from blood (not recorded which). All receptors derive from a woman aged 35 to 49 who had been exposed to COVID-19.

This clone has only one observation. For the CDR3, the DNA is TGTGCCAGCAGCCAAGGTCCAGGGGGCGCTGGGGCCAACGTCCTGACTTTC. Its translation: CASSQGPGGAGANVLTF. The chain joins TRBV3-1 (or the pseudogene TRBV3-2) to TRBJ2-6; 8 bases agree with TRBD1. With V trimmed by 1 base and J by 2 bases, 4 bases remained unmatched. The germline V gene has CDR1 LGHDT and CDR2 YNNKEL (reference sequence). The CDR3 consists of 17 residues.

This clone was observed a few times. V usage is TRBV9 and J usage is TRBJ1-2; perhaps TRBD1 as D (5 bases). Germline V gene lookup returns CDR1 SGDLS and CDR2 YYNGEE. This CDR3 spans 14 amino acids. Trimming shortened V by 3 bases and J by 8 bases, and 17 bases separated the two germline ends. The CDR3 DNA follows: TGTGCCAGCAGCGACGGCCAGGGCACGAGGGGCTACACCTTC. Amino acids: CASSDGQGTRGYTF.